These T cell receptor beta chains were read from a single sample in a study of blood T cells in healthy people across ages. Using its own MiXCR run on the 5' RACE reads, TCRdb lists one record per CDR3 protein. The sample carries 700,000 or so distinct CDR3 sequences, 20% to 25% recorded once. The sample taken for sequencing was blood. These receptors were taken from a man between 65 and 85 years old in good health. CDR3s include the opening cysteine and the closing phenylalanine or tryptophan. D genes are given only for firm matches. Not all rows give a size; the values are once, few, many and, for expanded clones, a class.

cdr3_length clone_size d_call j_call v_call cdr3_aa cdr3_nt
10 few . TRBJ1-1 TRBV29-1 CSVHYTEAFF TGCAGCGTGCATTACACTGAAGCTTTCTTT
15 many . TRBJ1-4 TRBV5-1 CASSSQQGRYEKLFF TGCGCCAGCAGCTCCCAACAGGGAAGATATGAAAAACTGTTTTTT
16 . TRBD1 TRBJ1-5 TRBV16 CASSPGQVSINQPQHF TGTGCCAGCAGCCCCGGACAGGTTTCAATCAATCAGCCCCAGCATTTT
15 few . TRBJ2-7 TRBV7-2 CASSLAKGTTYEQYF TGTGCCAGCAGCTTAGCGAAGGGGACAACCTACGAGCAGTACTTC
14 . . TRBJ1-2 TRBV11-2 CASSLVVGDYGYTF TGTGCCAGCAGCTTAGTGGTCGGAGACTATGGCTACACCTTC
13 many . TRBJ2-1 TRBV29-1 CSVGSPGNNEQFF TGCAGCGTTGGTAGCCCGGGGAACAATGAGCAGTTCTTC
15 few TRBD2 TRBJ2-5 TRBV2 CASSKTSGRRETQYF TGTGCCAGCAGTAAGACTAGCGGCCGTCGAGAGACCCAGTACTTC
12 many . TRBJ2-5 TRBV30 CAWSELQETQYF TGTGCCTGGAGTGAACTCCAAGAGACCCAGTACTTC
13 . TRBD1 TRBJ1-2 TRBV7-9 CASGRDRGDGYTF TGTGCCAGCGGCCGGGACAGGGGGGATGGCTACACCTTC
13 . . TRBJ1-1 TRBV7-3 CVSSSSDGTEAFF TGTGTCAGCAGCTCCTCCGACGGGACTGAAGCTTTCTTT
16 few TRBD1 TRBJ1-2 TRBV5-5 CASSLDPGGLGYGYTF TGTGCCAGCAGCTTGGACCCAGGGGGCTTAGGCTATGGCTACACCTTC
13 few . TRBJ2-2 TRBV29-1 CSVEGLPTGELFF TGCAGCGTTGAAGGACTACCCACCGGGGAGCTGTTTTTT
15 many . TRBJ2-5 TRBV7-8 CASSRTWTPQETQYF TGTGCCAGCAGCCGAACCTGGACGCCACAAGAGACCCAGTACTTC
14 few TRBD2 TRBJ2-3 TRBV5-5 CASSRLAGRNTQYF TGTGCCAGCAGTCGACTAGCGGGAAGGAATACGCAGTATTTT
13 . . TRBJ1-1 TRBV29-1 CSVDDRPNTEAFF TGCAGCGTTGATGACAGACCGAACACTGAAGCTTTCTTT
13 . . TRBJ2-7 TRBV13 CASSFVGIYEQYF TGTGCCAGCAGCTTCGTCGGAATCTACGAGCAGTACTTC
13 few . TRBJ2-5 TRBV7-3 CASSPTDQETQYF TGTGCCAGCAGCCCGACAGACCAAGAGACCCAGTACTTC
10 . . TRBJ2-5 TRBV6-4 CASSDGGPFF TGTGCCAGCAGTGACGGGGGTCCGTTCTTC
13 . . TRBJ1-1 TRBV18 CASSQGFNTEAFF TGTGCCAGCTCCCAGGGATTTAACACTGAAGCTTTCTTT
17 . . TRBJ2-3 TRBV3-1 CASTPRLGLSSTDTQYF TGTGCCAGCACCCCTCGACTAGGGTTATCTAGCACAGATACGCAGTATTTT
12 many . TRBJ1-2 TRBV7-9 CASSSGHYGYTF TGTGCCAGCAGTTCAGGACACTATGGCTACACCTTC
13 many . TRBJ2-1 TRBV29-1 CSGQGPSTDEQFF TGCAGCGGCCAAGGGCCTAGCACCGATGAGCAGTTCTTC